Below, one T cell receptor beta chain is given with its context. The sample is drawn from a study of cytotoxic CD8 clonotypes in ibrutinib-treated CLL. The CDR3 totals 15 residues. The V end was cut by 1 base, the J end by 9 bases, with 17 bases between. CDR1 SGHNT and CDR2 YYREEE come from the germline V gene (reference sequence). Frozen-stored PBMCs produced approximately 2 micrograms of genomic DNA for TCR beta libraries. Measured with immunoSEQ multiplex PCR; TCRdb has only the in-frame clones, and not every one. Altogether around 160,000 clones are present, more than 65% being singletons, with the ten largest covering roughly 2%.

The V gene is TRBV5-4, the J gene TRBJ2-1, with a weak D call TRBD1 (5 bases). The sample was PBMCs, taken after 12 months of ibrutinib treatment. The receptor was derived from a human donor with chronic lymphocytic leukemia. This CDR3 reads CASSLNPTLGAEQFF. The CDR3 DNA reads as TGTGCCAGCAGCTTGAACCCGACTCTAGGGGCTGAGCAGTTCTTC.